This TCR beta chain was retrieved from a study of response to subunit inactivated influenza vaccine. TCRdb called the RT-PCR reads again in MiXCR, with one record for every CDR3 protein. The data hold roughly 550,000 distinct CDR3 sequences, with roughly a quarter observed a single time. The length of the CDR3 is 14 residues. Trimming left V 5 bases short and J 2 bases short, with 13 bases between. CDR1 SNHLY and CDR2 FYNNEI come from the germline V gene. This clonotype turned up a few times. The data also belong to a second study, concerning T cells expressing NK-cell markers. That publication notes: Synthesis of TCR beta cDNA relied on 5'RACE template switching carrying UMIs. It was from sorted CD3+CD56+NKG2C+, CD3+CD56+NKG2C- and CD3+CD56-NKG2C+ T cells that TCR beta repertoires came. One of the eight sequenced donors was seronegative, whereas the other seven were HCMV-seropositive. One observes that, in several donors, these clonotypes were also the leading ones within the CD3+CD56-NKG2C+ fraction.

The chain employs TRBV2 and TRBJ2-7; no clear D. Here the sequenced sample was CD4+ T cells sorted from PBMCs, taken roughly 13 days after vaccination. The sequence was obtained from a man aged 45-60 years who received an inactivated influenza vaccine. CDR3: CASSTGSDPYEQYF. In nucleotides, the CDR3 is TGTGCCAGCAGTACTGGTTCTGACCCCTACGAGCAGTACTTC.